One and the same sample provided the 12 T cell receptor beta chains below, sequenced in a study of prognosis after radiotherapy for stage I lung cancer. The authors amplified TCR beta CDR3 from genomic DNA using two-round multiplex PCR. Gene-specific primers for each TRBV and TRBJ gene drove first-round PCR. One entry per CDR3 protein, called by TCRdb with MiXCR from the multiplex PCR reads. Of 20,000 to 30,000 distinct CDR3 sequences in the sample, roughly 40% were seen once. Here the sequenced sample was PBMCs, taken before or after stereotactic body radiation therapy (not recorded which). The origin of the receptors is a donor aged 50 or older with non-small cell lung cancer.

This clonotype was recorded many times. CDR3 nucleotides: TGTGCCTGGGTCGAAATGGGGGGGGGGGATACGCAGTATTTT. Protein sequence: CAWVEMGGGDTQYF. The V and J genes are TRBV30 and TRBJ2-3; 7 nucleotides match TRBD2. Germline V gene lookup returns CDR1 GTSNPN and CDR2 SVGIG (reference sequence). This CDR3 comprises 14 residues. The J segment lost 6 bases and the V segment lost 5 bases, leaving 11 bases of the junction unmatched.

Many counts were recorded for this clonotype. V usage is TRBV9 and J usage is TRBJ1-3, with no clear D. V was shortened by 4 bases and J by 0 bases, with 14 bases between the two germline ends. Germline CDR1 SGDLS, CDR2 YYNGEE. The CDR3 is 16 residues long. The DNA for the CDR3 is TGTGCCAGCAGCCCCCGGATGGGATACTCTGGAAACACCATATATTTT. This encodes CASSPRMGYSGNTIYF.

This clonotype was seen at least ten times. The rearrangement links TRBV29-1 to TRBJ2-1; 16 bases align to TRBD2. Germline V lookup: CDR1 SQVTM, CDR2 ANQGSEA. This CDR3 has 14 residues. V was clipped by 7 bases and J by 6 bases; unmatched bases: 3. DNA for the CDR3: TGCAGCGGGGGACTAGCGGGAGGGCTCAATGAGCAGTTCTTC. It yields the protein CSGGLAGGLNEQFF.

This clonotype counts as medium-sized. The chain uses TRBV6-1 and TRBJ1-2, with D possibly matching TRBD1 (5 bases). Germline V CDR1 and CDR2: MNHNS, SASEGT. V was trimmed by 7 bases and J by 2 bases, leaving 14 bases between them. This CDR3 is 14 amino acids long. The CDR3 DNA reads as TGTGCCAGCACCCAGAGGGGTGTCAACTATGGCTACACCTTC. It yields the protein CASTQRGVNYGYTF.

This clonotype showed up many times. The chain recombines TRBV20-1 with TRBJ1-4, with 7 bases aligning to TRBD1. This CDR3 has 13 residues. Germline V lookup: CDR1 DFQATT, CDR2 SNEGSKA (reference sequence). Unmatched junction bases numbered 6, after V lost 6 bases and J lost 5 bases. In DNA form, the CDR3 reads TGCAGTGCCCGGGACAGAGGAAATGAAAAACTGTTTTTT. It is translated as CSARDRGNEKLFF.

This clonotype was observed many times. V usage is TRBV20-1 and J usage is TRBJ2-1, with TRBD2 matching 7 bases. The CDR3 is 18 residues long. V shed 0 bases and J 0 bases; nucleotides not matched to a gene: 11. Germline V gene lookup returns CDR1 DFQATT and CDR2 SNEGSKA (reference sequence). CDR3 DNA sequence: TGCAGTGCTAGAGATGAGCGTACTAGCGTAAGCTCCTACAATGAGCAGTTCTTC. This gives the protein CSARDERTSVSSYNEQFF.

This clonotype was detected ten times or more. The chain combines TRBV25-1 with TRBJ2-1, with a possible D match to TRBD1 (7 bases). The germline V gene has CDR1 MGHDK and CDR2 SYGVNS. V gave up 11 bases and J gave up 8 bases, with 31 bases separating them. CDR3 length: 17 amino acids. This CDR3 is CAPIPCLGGQKGHEQFF. The CDR3 nucleotides read TGTGCCCCGATCCCGTGTCTCGGGGGACAGAAAGGCCATGAGCAGTTCTTC.

On this clonotype itself: A single base is all that separates this from a far larger clone, so a read error is likely. The rearrangement uses TRBV7-9 and TRBJ2-2, with D hard to call. Trimming removed 1 base at V and 4 bases at J, with 4 bases between. The germline V gene encodes CDR1 SEHNR and CDR2 FQNEAQ (reference sequence). This CDR3 is 13 amino acids long. The CDR3 nucleotides read TGTGCCAGCAGCTTAGTATTCACCGGGGAGCTGTTTTTT. It encodes CASSLVFTGELFF.

This sequence joins TRBV12-5 and TRBJ2-1, with 12 positions matching TRBD1. The CDR3 extends over 19 amino acids. V was clipped by 4 bases and J by 0 bases; unmatched bases: 10. The V gene's germline CDR1 is LGHNT and CDR2 FRNRAP. CDR3 loop: CASGSSRDRGRISYNEQFF. The CDR3 DNA reads as TGTGCTAGTGGTTCGTCCCGGGACAGGGGGCGCATCTCCTACAATGAGCAGTTCTTC. The variable domain in full, completed from reference TRBV12-5 and TRBJ2-1, reads DARVTQTPRHKVTEMGQEVTMRCQPILGHNTVFWYRQTMMQGLELLAYFRNRAPLDDSGMPKDRFSAEMPDATLATLKIQPSEPRDSAVYFCASGSSRDRGRISYNEQFFGPGTRLTVL.

The chain combines TRBV2 with TRBJ2-1; tentatively, D is TRBD2 (7 bases). Deletions cut 0 bases from V and 12 bases from J, with 21 bases between. Germline-derived CDR1 and CDR2 are SNHLY and FYNNEI. The CDR3 has 16 amino acids. The CDR3: CASSEAGRGPIHWQFF. The CDR3 nucleotides read TGTGCCAGCAGTGAAGCCGGGCGGGGGCCGATTCATTGGCAGTTCTTC.

With respect to this clonotype: One end of the junction varies from germline; a read error may be responsible. The CDR3 sequence: CASSSHASWRAGERYF. The CDR3 nucleotides are TGTGCCAGCAGTTCACACGCGAGCTGGAGGGCAGGAGAGCGGTACTTC. The V and J genes are TRBV6-8 and TRBJ2-7, with TRBD2 as a possible D gene (6 bases). CDR3 length: 16 amino acids. CDR1 and CDR2 from the germline V gene are MNHGY and SAAAGT.

This clonotype was observed at least ten times. This rearrangement joins TRBV28 to TRBJ1-1, with D possibly TRBD1 on 5 matching bases. CDR3 length: 17 amino acids. The V end was cut by 5 bases, the J end by 1 base, with 20 bases between. In germline, CDR1 is MDHEN, CDR2 SYDVKM. The chain's CDR3 is CASSNQGLMDQNTEAFF. The CDR3 DNA sequence: TGTGCCAGCAGTAATCAGGGCTTGATGGACCAGAACACTGAAGCTTTCTTT.